The rows below give T cell receptor beta chains drawn from one sample of a study of blood T cells in healthy people across ages. TCRdb used MiXCR to reprocess the 5' RACE reads, holding one entry per CDR3 protein. The data hold some 1.6 million distinct CDR3 sequences, with 30% to 35% observed a single time. Sequencing input: blood. Every receptor here comes from a woman aged 25 to 45 in good health. Both conserved end residues are part of each CDR3. Each record gives: V gene, clone size, J gene, D gene, CDR3 DNA, CDR3 protein. A D gene is named only where the DNA matches it firmly. Only part of the rows carry a size: once, few, many, or a class if the clone is expanded.

TRBV6-5	-	TRBJ1-2	-	TGTGCCAGCAGTTACTATGAGGGCTACTATGGCTACACCTTC	CASSYYEGYYGYTF
TRBV6-1	many	TRBJ2-7	-	TGTGCCAGCAGTGAATCCCCTTCCTACGAGCAGTACTTC	CASSESPSYEQYF
TRBV27	few	TRBJ1-5	-	TGTGCCAGCAGTACGGGGGGCGGGCAGCCCCAGCATTTT	CASSTGGGQPQHF
TRBV29-1	-	TRBJ2-3	TRBD2	TGCAGCGTTCCCCCGGGGGGTAGCGCAGATACGCAGTATTTT	CSVPPGGSADTQYF
TRBV11-2	many	TRBJ2-7	-	TGTGCCAGCAGCTTAGATTCCAGGCCTTCCTACGAGCAGTACTTC	CASSLDSRPSYEQYF
TRBV29-1	-	TRBJ2-5	-	TGCAGCCCGGAGAGTACTAGCTGTGGGGGGATGGAGACCCAGTACTTC	CSPESTSCGGMETQYF
TRBV7-2	-	TRBJ1-1	-	TGTGCCAGCAGCTTAGTAGGTTCTGGGGTAGCTTTCTTT	CASSLVGSGVAFF
TRBV2	few	TRBJ2-3	TRBD2	TGTGCCAGCAATGTACTAGCGGGAGGAACAGATACGCAGTATTTT	CASNVLAGGTDTQYF
TRBV28	-	TRBJ2-1	TRBD1	TGTGCCAGCAGGGAGACAGGGGGCGTGGGAAATGAGCAGTTCTTC	CASRETGGVGNEQFF
TRBV7-3	few	TRBJ2-5	TRBD2	TGTGCCAGCAGCCTCGGGACTAGCGGGGTAGAGACCCAGTACTTC	CASSLGTSGVETQYF
TRBV20-1	few	TRBJ2-2	TRBD2	TGCAGTGCTAGAGATCTTGGGACTAGCGGGAAAGGGGCGAACACCGGGGAGCTGTTTTTT	CSARDLGTSGKGANTGELFF
TRBV20-1	few	TRBJ2-3	-	TGCAGTGCTAGTGAAGTGGTCACAGATACGCAGTATTTT	CSASEVVTDTQYF
TRBV4-1	-	TRBJ2-5	-	TGCGCCAGCAGCCAATTCTGGCCAGCGGACGAGGAGACCCAGTACTTC	CASSQFWPADEETQYF
TRBV9	few	TRBJ2-7	TRBD1	TGTGCCAGCAGCGTAGAAGGGGACAGCTACTACGAGCAGTACTTC	CASSVEGDSYYEQYF
TRBV5-1	once	TRBJ1-3	-	TGCGCCAGCAGCCCCGGGAGCTCCTCTGGAAACACCATATATTTT	CASSPGSSSGNTIYF
TRBV10-3	few	TRBJ1-1	-	TGTGCCATCAGTGGGACAAAGGGGGACACTGAAGCTTTCTTT	CAISGTKGDTEAFF
TRBV21-1	-	TRBJ2-3	-	TGTGCCAGCAGCCCGCCCTGGACTAGCGGGGGGAGCACAGATACGCAGTATTTT	CASSPPWTSGGSTDTQYF
TRBV5-1	few	TRBJ2-7	-	TGCGCCAGCAGTCAGGGAGCGGTTTTCGAGCAGTACTTC	CASSQGAVFEQYF
TRBV20-1	few	TRBJ1-1	-	TGCAGTGCTAAGGGACCCCGGGGCACTGAAGCTTTCTTT	CSAKGPRGTEAFF
TRBV4-2	-	TRBJ1-2	-	TGTGCCAGCAGCCAAGATGACGGCCTTAACTATGGCTACACCTTC	CASSQDDGLNYGYTF
TRBV7-9	-	TRBJ2-7	TRBD1	TGTGCCGGCAGCGTCATTGGACAGGGAGTTGGCGAGCAGTACTTC	CAGSVIGQGVGEQYF
TRBV19	once	TRBJ1-6	TRBD1	TGTGCCAGTAGTACACAGGGGGCGTCGAATTCACCCCTCCACTTT	CASSTQGASNSPLHF
TRBV5-1	many	TRBJ2-1	-	TGCGCCAGCAGCTTGACGGGCGGAGACAATGAGCAGTTCTTC	CASSLTGGDNEQFF
TRBV20-1	-	TRBJ2-2	-	TGCAGTGCTAGAGATGGGGCCACCGGGGAGCTGTTTTTT	CSARDGATGELFF
TRBV18	-	TRBJ2-3	-	TGTGCCAGCTCACCACCGAGGCTTACAGAGGGGGATACGCAGTATTTT	CASSPPRLTEGDTQYF
TRBV28	-	TRBJ1-1	-	TGTGCCAGCGGAGAAGACCCATCGGGCACTGAAGCTTTCTTT	CASGEDPSGTEAFF
TRBV7-9	-	TRBJ2-3	TRBD2	TGTGCCAGCAGCCCTGGAAGGAGCGGGGGGGCGGGAGATACGCAGTATTTT	CASSPGRSGGAGDTQYF
TRBV7-8	-	TRBJ1-1	-	TGTGCCAGCAGCTCTGGGGCGGGGTTCACTGAAGCTTTCTTT	CASSSGAGFTEAFF
TRBV9	few	TRBJ2-7	-	TGTGCCAGCAGCGAGCCGACACCTCCCTACGAGCAGTACTTC	CASSEPTPPYEQYF
TRBV5-1	-	TRBJ2-5	-	TGCGCCAGCAGCCCTAATTTCATGGAGACCCAGTACTTC	CASSPNFMETQYF
TRBV20-1	-	TRBJ2-5	TRBD1	TGCAGTGCTAGAGGCGACAGGGCGCAAGAGACCCAGTACTTC	CSARGDRAQETQYF
TRBV12-3/TRBV12-4	few	TRBJ2-6	TRBD2	TGTGCCAGCAGTCCAGTAACGGGGGGTCTCCTCTCTGGGGCCAACGTCCTGACTTTC	CASSPVTGGLLSGANVLTF
TRBV20-1	-	TRBJ2-1	TRBD2	TGCAGTGCTAGAAAACTAGCGGTCTACAATGAGCAGTTCTTC	CSARKLAVYNEQFF
TRBV27	-	TRBJ2-5	-	TGTGCCAGCAAAAGCGTGGAGGGGACCCAGTACTTC	CASKSVEGTQYF
TRBV20-1	-	TRBJ2-1	-	TGCAGTGTAGGGACTAACGGGGGCGAGCAGTTCTTC	CSVGTNGGEQFF
TRBV7-8	few	TRBJ2-7	TRBD1	TGTGCCAGCAGCGACAGGGGGATGGTCTACGAGCAGTACTTC	CASSDRGMVYEQYF
TRBV27	few	TRBJ1-1	-	TGTGCCAGCTCGGGGGAGAGGGGGACTGAAGCTTTCTTT	CASSGERGTEAFF
TRBV20-1	-	TRBJ2-1	TRBD2	TGCAGTGCTAAGGGAGCGGGGGGGCCCGACAATGAGCAGTTCTTC	CSAKGAGGPDNEQFF
TRBV11-1	-	TRBJ2-2	-	TGTGCCAGCAGCCCCCAGCTATCGAACACCGGGGAGCTGTTTTTT	CASSPQLSNTGELFF
TRBV6-5	few	TRBJ2-6	TRBD2	TGTGCCAGCAGTTATATGGCGGGGGACCTCTCTGGGGCCAACGTCCTGACTTTC	CASSYMAGDLSGANVLTF
TRBV9	-	TRBJ2-1	TRBD2	TGTGCCAGCGGAATCCCTAGCGGAGCCCCTTCTGAATACAATGAGCAGTTCTTC	CASGIPSGAPSEYNEQFF
TRBV6-2/TRBV6-3	-	TRBJ2-5	TRBD1	TGTGCCAGCAGCTCGCCGGGACAGGGGTATCGAGAGACCCAGTACTTC	CASSSPGQGYRETQYF
TRBV6-6	once	TRBJ2-1	TRBD1	TGTGCCAGCAGTTCACACCTTGGCGACAGGGGGTCCAATGAGCAGTTCTTC	CASSSHLGDRGSNEQFF
TRBV20-1	few	TRBJ1-5	-	TGCAGTGCTAGAACGGGGGGGGGCAATCAGCCCCAGCATTTT	CSARTGGGNQPQHF
TRBV6-5	-	TRBJ2-1	TRBD2	TGTGCCAGCAGTCAACCCGGACTAGCGGGGTCCAATGAGCAGTTCTTC	CASSQPGLAGSNEQFF
TRBV27	few	TRBJ2-1	-	TGTGCCAGCAGTTTATCTCCGTTTGCCTGGGCGTTCTTC	CASSLSPFAWAFF
TRBV20-1	-	TRBJ2-7	-	TGCAGTGCTAGAGATGATCCGGGATCCTACGAGCAGTACTTC	CSARDDPGSYEQYF
TRBV6-6	-	TRBJ1-6	-	TGTGCCAGCAGCCGCGGGACATCTGAATTAGTGAGTTCACCCCTCCACTTT	CASSRGTSELVSSPLHF
TRBV20-1	-	TRBJ2-7	TRBD2	TGCAGTGCTAGTAGGAGGAAAGGGCGGGGGTCCCACGAGCAGTACTTC	CSASRRKGRGSHEQYF
TRBV7-8	few	TRBJ2-1	TRBD2	TGTGCCAGCAGCTTAGCGGCTGGGGCGGGGGGGCAAGACAATGAGCAGTTCTTC	CASSLAAGAGGQDNEQFF
TRBV3-1	-	TRBJ2-2	-	TGTGCCAGCAGCCCCCAGCTCACCGGGGAGCTGTTTTTT	CASSPQLTGELFF
TRBV4-1	-	TRBJ2-2	-	TGCGCCAGCAGCTATGCGACGAGAAGCCCCGGGGAGCGGTTTTTT	CASSYATRSPGERFF
TRBV7-2	-	TRBJ2-1	TRBD2	TGTGCCAGCAGCTCCGGGACTAGTTATTTCGATGAGCAGTTCTTC	CASSSGTSYFDEQFF
TRBV2	-	TRBJ2-1	-	TGTGCCAGCAAGCCCCCAGGGGGGTACAATGAGCAGTTCTTC	CASKPPGGYNEQFF
TRBV7-9	-	TRBJ1-2	-	TGTGCCAGCAGCCGACTTACGGGAGGGGCATTATTTGGCTACACCTTC	CASSRLTGGALFGYTF
TRBV7-3	-	TRBJ2-1	-	TGTGCCAGCAGCTTAACTAGCGGACCTAGCAATGAGCAGTTCTTC	CASSLTSGPSNEQFF
TRBV9	few	TRBJ2-1	-	TGTGCCAGCAGCGTAGACTGGGATTTTGGAAATGAGCAGTTCTTC	CASSVDWDFGNEQFF
TRBV5-1	-	TRBJ2-7	TRBD1	TGCGCCAGCAGCCCTATAGGGGACAGGGCTCCCGAGCAGTACTTC	CASSPIGDRAPEQYF
TRBV5-1	-	TRBJ2-3	-	TGCGCCAGCAGCTGGGCCGGGGATCCAGGTGATACGCAGTATTTT	CASSWAGDPGDTQYF